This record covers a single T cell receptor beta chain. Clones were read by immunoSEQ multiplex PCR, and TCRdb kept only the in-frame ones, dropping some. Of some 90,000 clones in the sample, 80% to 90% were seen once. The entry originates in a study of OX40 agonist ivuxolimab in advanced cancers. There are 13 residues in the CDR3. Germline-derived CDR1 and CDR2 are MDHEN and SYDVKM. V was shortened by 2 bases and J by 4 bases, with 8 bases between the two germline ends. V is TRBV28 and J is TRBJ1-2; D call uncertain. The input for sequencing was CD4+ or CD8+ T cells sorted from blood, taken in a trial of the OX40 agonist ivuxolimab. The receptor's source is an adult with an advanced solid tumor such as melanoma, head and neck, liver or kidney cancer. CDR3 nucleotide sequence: TGTGCCAGCAGTTTAACAAGCAGCTATGGCTACACCTTC. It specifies CASSLTSSYGYTF.